The clone carrying this T cell receptor (beta chain) appeared a single time. The antigen is not known. This record comes from a study of PD-1 blockade in classical Hodgkin lymphoma. V dropped 2 bases and J dropped 5 bases, with 8 bases sitting between them. Germline V gives CDR1 SGHNT, CDR2 YYREEE (reference sequence). The CDR3 runs to 13 residues. Overall study results and limits: Complete responders possessed baseline diversity comparable to newly diagnosed patients.

Exposure to brentuximab vedotin varied, and each patient had relapsed following autologous stem cell transplantation. Only in-frame clones appear in the TCRdb table, and some are missing; sequencing was by immunoSEQ multiplex PCR. The sample consists of 75,000 to 100,000 clones, roughly 81% of them appearing once. Source: peripheral blood mononuclear cells (PBMCs), taken before the second cycle of nivolumab. V gene TRBV5-4 combines with J gene TRBJ2-4, with D possibly TRBD1 on 5 matching bases. This clonotype originated in a human donor with classical Hodgkin lymphoma. CDR3 coding DNA: TGTGCCAGCAGCTTTCAGGGTGAAAACATTCAGTACTTC. It codes for CASSFQGENIQYF.